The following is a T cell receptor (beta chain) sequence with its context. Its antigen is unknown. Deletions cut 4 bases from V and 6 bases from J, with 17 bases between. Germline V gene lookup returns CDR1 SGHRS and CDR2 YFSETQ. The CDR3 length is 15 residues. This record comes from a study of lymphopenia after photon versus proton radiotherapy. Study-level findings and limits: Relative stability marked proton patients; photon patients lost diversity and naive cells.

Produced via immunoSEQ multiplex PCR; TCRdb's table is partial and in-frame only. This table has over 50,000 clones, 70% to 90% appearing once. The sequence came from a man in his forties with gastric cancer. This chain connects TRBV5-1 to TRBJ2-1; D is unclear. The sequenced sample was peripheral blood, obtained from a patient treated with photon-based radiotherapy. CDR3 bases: TGCGCCAGCAGCCCCCCTTACGCCCTCTCCAATGAGCAGTTCTTC. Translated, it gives CASSPPYALSNEQFF.